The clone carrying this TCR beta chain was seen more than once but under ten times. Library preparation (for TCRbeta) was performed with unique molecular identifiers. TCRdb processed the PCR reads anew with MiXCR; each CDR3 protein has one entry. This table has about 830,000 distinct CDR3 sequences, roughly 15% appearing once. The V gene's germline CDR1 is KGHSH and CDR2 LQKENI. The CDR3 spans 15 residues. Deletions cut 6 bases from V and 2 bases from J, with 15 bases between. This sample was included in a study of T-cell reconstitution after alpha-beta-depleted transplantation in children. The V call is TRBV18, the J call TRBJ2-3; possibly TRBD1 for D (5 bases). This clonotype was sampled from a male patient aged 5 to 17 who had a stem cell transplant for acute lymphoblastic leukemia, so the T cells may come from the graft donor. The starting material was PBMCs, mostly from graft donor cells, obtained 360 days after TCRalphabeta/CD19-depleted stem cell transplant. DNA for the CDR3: TGTGCCAGCTCCCCAGGGCACGGAGTCACAGATACGCAGTATTTT. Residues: CASSPGHGVTDTQYF.